This section outlines one T cell receptor (beta chain) sequence together with its context. Germline V CDR1 and CDR2: SGHRS, YFSETQ. CDR3 size: 14 residues. Trimming pared 5 bases from V and 8 bases from J, leaving 14 bases between. This specimen comes from a study of CD8+CD57+ T cells in acquired aplastic anemia. Study-level information: Average DNA yield from sorted CD4+ and CD8+ cells was approximately 3 ug.

It was patients with CD8+CD57+ cell expansion by flow cytometry who were chosen for sequencing. Patients were treatment-naive when blood was sampled. Genomic DNA constituted the template upon which TCR beta VDJ and CDR3 profiling was performed. MiXCR, applied by TCRdb to the reads, yields one record per CDR3 protein. The data hold 50,000 to 65,000 distinct CDR3 sequences, with around 60% observed a single time. This TCR was recovered from a human donor with aplastic anemia. The genes are TRBV5-1 and TRBJ1-6, with D maybe TRBD1 (5 bases). Sample: sorted CD4+, CD8+, or CD8+CD57+ T cells (not recorded which) from PBMCs. CDR3 in DNA: TGCGCCAGCAGGGTCAGGGCTGGGGATTCACCCCTCCACTTT. As protein: CASRVRAGDSPLHF.